The sequence of this TCR beta chain was determined in a study of T cell changes during pregnancy in multiple sclerosis. Clones were read by immunoSEQ multiplex PCR, and TCRdb kept only the in-frame ones, dropping some. The sample has over 35,000 clones, about 94% seen once; the top ten hold approximately 8.7%. This CDR3 region has 16 residues. The sequenced sample was CD8+ T cells from peripheral blood mononuclear cells, obtained in the third trimester of pregnancy. This chain uses TRBV12-2 with TRBJ2-2; the table's TRBD2 call for D was not verified on the DNA. TRBV12-2 is designated a pseudogene. This sequence originates from a female donor with multiple sclerosis, enrolled in a pregnancy study. The CDR3 DNA reads TGTGCAAGTCGCCTCCAGACTAGCGGGAGGGGAGGGGAGCTGTTTTTT. This translates into CASRLQTSGRGGELFF.